This T cell receptor (beta chain) originates from a study of CD8+CD57+ T cells in acquired aplastic anemia. Study as a whole: Reads per healthy sample averaged around 10 million (CD4+) and 11 million to 12 million (CD8+).

Trimming shortened V by 2 bases and J by 0 bases, and 13 bases separated the two germline ends. The CDR3 is 15 residues long. Germline assignment: CDR1 DFQATT and CDR2 SNEGSKA (reference sequence). Using genomic DNA as the template, TCR beta VDJ and CDR3 profiling was carried out. TCRdb re-analysed the reads in MiXCR, keeping a single row per CDR3 protein. The data hold 190,000 or so distinct CDR3 sequences, with over 60% observed a single time. On this clonotype itself: What it binds is unknown.

Overall study results and limits: There were roughly 30 CD8+ CDR3 sequences that occurred in both patients and controls.

The TCR comes from a human donor in good health. The specimen was sorted CD4+, CD8+, or CD8+CD57+ T cells (not recorded which) from PBMCs. The chain employs TRBV20-1 and TRBJ1-1, with no clear D. The CDR3 nucleotides read TGCAGTGCTAGACCCCTGGGTACAGTGAACACTGAAGCTTTCTTT. It encodes CSARPLGTVNTEAFF.